This TCR beta chain stems from a study of T-cell reconstitution after alpha-beta-depleted transplantation in children. General study points: Hyperexpanded clones declined; after one year, newly produced T cells mostly supplied diversity. About two months after transplant, alpha-beta T cells reportedly came from several hundred expanded graft clones. There were some patients whose high TCRbeta diversity at day 60 came from surviving recipient T cells and thymic progenitors.

Unique molecular identifiers tagged the TCRbeta library. TCRdb recomputed calls from the PCR reads with MiXCR, one row per CDR3 protein. The table lists 25,000 to 30,000 distinct CDR3 sequences, roughly 5.7% of them singletons, with around 7% in the top ten. This CDR3 has 15 amino acids. Germline-derived CDR1 and CDR2 are MNHEY and SMNVEV (reference sequence). Worth noting for this clonotype: The antigen is not known. A much larger clone differs by one base, so this may be a read error.

This sequence originates from a male patient younger than 18 who had a stem cell transplant for acute myeloid leukemia, so the T cells may come from the graft donor. The chain uses TRBV27 and TRBJ1-3, with D perhaps matching TRBD1 (5 bases). The starting material was PBMCs, mostly from graft donor cells, obtained 180 days after TCRalphabeta/CD19-depleted stem cell transplant. The CDR3 is CASRPGTYSGNTRYF. The CDR3 DNA reads TGTGCCAGCAGACCAGGGACCTATTCGGGAAACACCAGATATTTT.